This T cell receptor (beta chain) derives from a study of cytomegalovirus exposure and HLA in healthy donors. Study as a whole: Within an early data release were about 90 million unique TCRs drawn from HLA-typed donors.

Use of 60 Vbeta and 13 Jbeta primers characterized the PCR. TCRdb's copy holds only in-frame clones and misses some; the assay was immunoSEQ multiplex PCR. The sample has some 80,000 clones, around 77% seen once. Findings and caveats of the study: An analysis done earlier found most TCR beta V segments productive about 90% or about 30% of the time. In a later analysis, parvovirus B19, influenza, CMV and Epstein-Barr virus appeared linked to several top co-occurrence clusters.

In regard to this clone: What it recognizes is unknown.

CDR1 is LGHNA, CDR2 YNFKEQ, per germline. This CDR3 spans 16 amino acids. V was clipped by 0 bases and J by 2 bases, with 11 bases between them. The clonotype was recovered from a man aged 50-60 years in good health and CMV-seronegative. The material sequenced was PBMCs. This chain connects TRBV4-2 to TRBJ1-5, with a tentative D call TRBD1 (6 bases). The CDR3 DNA is TGTGCCAGCAGCCAAGATTCAGCAGGGGGCAATCAGCCCCAGCATTTT. Translated: CASSQDSAGGNQPQHF.